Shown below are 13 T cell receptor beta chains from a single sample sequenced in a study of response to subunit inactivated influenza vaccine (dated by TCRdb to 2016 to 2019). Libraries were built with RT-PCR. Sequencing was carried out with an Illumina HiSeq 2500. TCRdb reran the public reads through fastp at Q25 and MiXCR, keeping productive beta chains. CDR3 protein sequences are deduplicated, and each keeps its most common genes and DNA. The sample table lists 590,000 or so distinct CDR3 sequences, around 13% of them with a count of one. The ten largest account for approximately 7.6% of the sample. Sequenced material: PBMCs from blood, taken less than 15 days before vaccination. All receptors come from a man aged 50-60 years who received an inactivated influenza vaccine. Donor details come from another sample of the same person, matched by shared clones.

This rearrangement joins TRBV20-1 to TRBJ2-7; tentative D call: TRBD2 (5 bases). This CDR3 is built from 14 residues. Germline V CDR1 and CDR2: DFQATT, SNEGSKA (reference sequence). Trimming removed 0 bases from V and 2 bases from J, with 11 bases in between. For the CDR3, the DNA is TGCAGTGCTAGAGAGACGGGGAACCCCTACGAGCAGTACTTC. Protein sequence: CSARETGNPYEQYF.

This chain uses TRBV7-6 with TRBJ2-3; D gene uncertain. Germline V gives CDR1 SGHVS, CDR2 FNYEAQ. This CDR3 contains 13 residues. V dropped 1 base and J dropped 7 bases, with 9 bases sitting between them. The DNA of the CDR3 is TGTGCCAGCAGCTTAGGGAACCTAAATACGCAGTATTTT. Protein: CASSLGNLNTQYF.

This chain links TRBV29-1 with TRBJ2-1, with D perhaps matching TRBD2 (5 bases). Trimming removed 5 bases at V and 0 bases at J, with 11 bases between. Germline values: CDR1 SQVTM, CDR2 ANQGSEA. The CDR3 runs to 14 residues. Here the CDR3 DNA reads TGCAGCGTTAGCGGTTCCAGCTCCTACAATGAGCAGTTCTTC. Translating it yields CSVSGSSSYNEQFF.

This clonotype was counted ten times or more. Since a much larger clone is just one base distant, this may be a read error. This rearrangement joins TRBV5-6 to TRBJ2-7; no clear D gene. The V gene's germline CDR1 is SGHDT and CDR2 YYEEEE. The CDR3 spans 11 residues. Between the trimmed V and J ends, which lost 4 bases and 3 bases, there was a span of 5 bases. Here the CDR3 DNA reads TGTGCCAGCAGCCGCTACTACGAGCAGTACTTC. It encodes CASSRYYEQYF.

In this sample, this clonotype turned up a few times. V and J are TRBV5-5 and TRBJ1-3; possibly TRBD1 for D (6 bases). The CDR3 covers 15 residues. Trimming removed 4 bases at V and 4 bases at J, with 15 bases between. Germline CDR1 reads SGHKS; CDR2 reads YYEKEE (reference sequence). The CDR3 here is CASSPDPGVGNTIYF. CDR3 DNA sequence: TGTGCCAGCAGCCCAGACCCAGGGGTCGGAAACACCATATATTTT.

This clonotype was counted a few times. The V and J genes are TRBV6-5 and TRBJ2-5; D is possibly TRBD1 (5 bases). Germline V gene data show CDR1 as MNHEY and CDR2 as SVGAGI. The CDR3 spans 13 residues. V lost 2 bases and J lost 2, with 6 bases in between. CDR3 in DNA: TGTGCCAGCAGTTACGGACAACAAGAGACCCAGTACTTC. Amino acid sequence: CASSYGQQETQYF.

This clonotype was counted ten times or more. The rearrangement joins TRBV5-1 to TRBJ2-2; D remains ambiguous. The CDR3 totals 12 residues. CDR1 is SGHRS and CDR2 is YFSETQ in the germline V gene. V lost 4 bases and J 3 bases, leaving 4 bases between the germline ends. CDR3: CASSTDTGELFF. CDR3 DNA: TGCGCCAGCAGCACGGACACCGGGGAGCTGTTTTTT.

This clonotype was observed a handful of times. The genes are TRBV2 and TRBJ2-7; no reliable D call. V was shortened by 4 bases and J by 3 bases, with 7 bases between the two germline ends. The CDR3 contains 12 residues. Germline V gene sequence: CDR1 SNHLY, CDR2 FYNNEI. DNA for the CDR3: TGTGCCAGCAGTGCAAACGACTACGAGCAGTACTTC. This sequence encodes CASSANDYEQYF. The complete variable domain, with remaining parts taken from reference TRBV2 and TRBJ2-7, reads EPEVTQTPSHQVTQMGQEVILRCVPISNHLYFYWYRQILGQKVEFLVSFYNNEISEKSEIFDDQFSVERPDGSNFTLKIRSTKLEDSAMYFCASSANDYEQYFGPGTRLTVT.

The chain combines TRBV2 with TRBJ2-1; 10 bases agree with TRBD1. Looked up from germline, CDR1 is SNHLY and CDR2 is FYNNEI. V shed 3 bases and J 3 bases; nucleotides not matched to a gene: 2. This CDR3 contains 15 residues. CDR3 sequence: CASSEGQGYYNEQFF. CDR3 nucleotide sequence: TGTGCCAGCAGTGAGGGACAGGGGTACTACAATGAGCAGTTCTTC.

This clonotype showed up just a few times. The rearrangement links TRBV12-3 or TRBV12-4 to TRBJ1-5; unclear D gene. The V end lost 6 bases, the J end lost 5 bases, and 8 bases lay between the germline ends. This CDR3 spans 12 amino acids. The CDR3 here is CASRVNDQPQHF. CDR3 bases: TGTGCCAGCAGGGTTAACGATCAGCCCCAGCATTTT.

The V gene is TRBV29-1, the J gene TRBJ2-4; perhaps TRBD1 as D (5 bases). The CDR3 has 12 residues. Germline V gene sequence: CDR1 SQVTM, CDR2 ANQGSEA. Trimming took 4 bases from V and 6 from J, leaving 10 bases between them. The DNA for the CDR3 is TGCAGCGTTGGCGACAGACCAAACATTCAGTACTTC. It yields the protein CSVGDRPNIQYF.

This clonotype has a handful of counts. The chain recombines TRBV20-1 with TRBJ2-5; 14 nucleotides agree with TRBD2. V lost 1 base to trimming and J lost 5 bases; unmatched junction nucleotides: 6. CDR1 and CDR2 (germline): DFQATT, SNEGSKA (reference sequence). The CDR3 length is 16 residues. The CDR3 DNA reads TGCAGTGCTAGAGGGACTAGCGGGAGGTTCGGGGAGACCCAGTACTTC. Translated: CSARGTSGRFGETQYF.

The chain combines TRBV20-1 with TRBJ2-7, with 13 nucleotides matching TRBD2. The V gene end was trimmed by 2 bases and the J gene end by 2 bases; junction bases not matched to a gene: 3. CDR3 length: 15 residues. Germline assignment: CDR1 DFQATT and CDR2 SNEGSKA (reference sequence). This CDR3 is CSARSGTSGTYEQYF. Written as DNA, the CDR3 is TGCAGTGCTAGATCCGGGACTAGCGGGACCTACGAGCAGTACTTC.